A selection of T cell receptor beta chains follows, all from one sample in a study of cytomegalovirus exposure and HLA in healthy donors. Libraries were prepared by immunoSEQ multiplex PCR; TCRdb keeps only in-frame clonotypes and omits some of them. The data show about 120,000 clones, over 65% seen once. Input material: PBMCs. All receptors derive from a woman between 50 and 59 years old in good health and CMV-seropositive. Each CDR3 is given with its conserved first and last residue. The order of the fields is clone size, J gene, V gene, D gene, CDR3 protein, CDR3 DNA. D genes are given only for firm matches. For some rows the clone size is stated as once, few or many, or as a class when expanded; others skip it.

clone_size: NA
j_call: TRBJ2-5
v_call: TRBV19
d_call: TRBD2
cdr3_aa: CASSFQRESETQYF
cdr3_nt: TGTGCCAGTAGTTTCCAGCGGGAGTCAGAGACCCAGTACTTC

clone_size: NA
j_call: TRBJ2-3
v_call: TRBV10-3
d_call: NA
cdr3_aa: CAINSPGVIADTQYF
cdr3_nt: TGTGCCATCAACAGTCCAGGGGTTATCGCAGATACGCAGTATTTT

clone_size: NA
j_call: TRBJ1-2
v_call: TRBV7-2
d_call: NA
cdr3_aa: CASSLEAGRVTF
cdr3_nt: TGTGCCAGCAGCTTAGAAGCAGGGAGGGTCACCTTC

clone_size: NA
j_call: TRBJ2-1
v_call: TRBV29-1
d_call: TRBD1
cdr3_aa: CSIKGDTGGKYNEQFF
cdr3_nt: TGCAGTATTAAGGGGGATACAGGGGGGAAATACAATGAGCAGTTCTTC

clone_size: NA
j_call: TRBJ1-4
v_call: TRBV18
d_call: TRBD1
cdr3_aa: CASSPTTTGGEKLFF
cdr3_nt: TGTGCCAGCTCACCAACTACAACAGGGGGGGAAAAACTGTTTTTT

clone_size: NA
j_call: TRBJ1-1
v_call: TRBV27
d_call: NA
cdr3_aa: CASSPIRGTDKNTEAFF
cdr3_nt: TGTGCCAGCAGTCCAATCAGGGGTACAGACAAGAACACTGAAGCTTTCTTT

clone_size: NA
j_call: TRBJ1-1
v_call: TRBV7-2
d_call: TRBD1
cdr3_aa: CASSAGQGATEAFF
cdr3_nt: TGTGCCAGCAGTGCCGGACAGGGGGCGACTGAAGCTTTCTTT

clone_size: NA
j_call: TRBJ2-7
v_call: TRBV15
d_call: TRBD2
cdr3_aa: CATSRGLVYEQYF
cdr3_nt: TGTGCCACCAGCAGGGGACTAGTCTACGAGCAGTACTTC

clone_size: NA
j_call: TRBJ1-2
v_call: TRBV5-6
d_call: NA
cdr3_aa: CASSLRQGTINYGYTF
cdr3_nt: TGTGCCAGCAGCTTACGGCAGGGTACAATTAACTATGGCTACACCTTC

clone_size: NA
j_call: TRBJ1-1
v_call: TRBV7-2
d_call: TRBD1
cdr3_aa: CASSFGTANTEAFF
cdr3_nt: TGTGCCAGCAGCTTTGGGACAGCGAACACTGAAGCTTTCTTT

clone_size: NA
j_call: TRBJ1-5
v_call: TRBV29-1
d_call: TRBD1
cdr3_aa: CSISGGSNQPQHF
cdr3_nt: TGCAGCATCTCAGGGGGTAGCAATCAGCCCCAGCATTTT

clone_size: NA
j_call: TRBJ2-1
v_call: TRBV7-2
d_call: TRBD1
cdr3_aa: CASSARQGGTEQFF
cdr3_nt: TGTGCCAGCAGCGCGAGACAGGGTGGGACTGAGCAGTTCTTC

clone_size: NA
j_call: TRBJ1-6
v_call: TRBV10-2
d_call: TRBD1
cdr3_aa: CASSDWGQTINSPLHF
cdr3_nt: TGCGCCAGCAGTGATTGGGGACAGACCATCAATTCACCCCTCCACTTT

clone_size: NA
j_call: TRBJ1-4
v_call: TRBV30
d_call: NA
cdr3_aa: CAWTSWANNEKLFF
cdr3_nt: TGTGCCTGGACCTCTTGGGCGAATAATGAAAAACTGTTTTTT

clone_size: NA
j_call: TRBJ1-1
v_call: TRBV28
d_call: TRBD1
cdr3_aa: CASSKTGYTEAFF
cdr3_nt: TGTGCCAGCAGTAAGACAGGGTACACTGAAGCTTTCTTT

clone_size: NA
j_call: TRBJ1-2
v_call: TRBV7-2
d_call: NA
cdr3_aa: CASSPYVAGSNGYTF
cdr3_nt: TGTGCCAGCAGCCCCTACGTGGCAGGATCGAATGGCTACACCTTC

clone_size: NA
j_call: TRBJ2-3
v_call: TRBV5-4
d_call: TRBD2
cdr3_aa: CASSGTSGRSGSTDTQYF
cdr3_nt: TGTGCCAGCAGCGGGACTAGCGGGAGGAGCGGTAGCACAGATACGCAGTATTTT

clone_size: once
j_call: TRBJ2-2
v_call: TRBV25-1
d_call: NA
cdr3_aa: CASSDDPGNRAGELFF
cdr3_nt: TGTGCCAGCAGTGATGATCCGGGGAATCGGGCCGGGGAGCTGTTTTTT

clone_size: NA
j_call: TRBJ2-2
v_call: TRBV6-5
d_call: NA
cdr3_aa: CASSYSTQNTGELFF
cdr3_nt: TGTGCCAGCAGTTACTCGACACAGAACACCGGGGAGCTGTTTTTT

clone_size: NA
j_call: TRBJ1-2
v_call: TRBV7-2
d_call: NA
cdr3_aa: CASSLALRGGNYGYTF
cdr3_nt: TGTGCCAGCAGCTTAGCCCTAAGAGGGGGAAACTATGGCTACACCTTC

clone_size: NA
j_call: TRBJ2-7
v_call: TRBV5-4
d_call: NA
cdr3_aa: CASSDSGKRGTYEQYF
cdr3_nt: TGTGCCAGCAGCGACTCCGGGAAGAGAGGAACCTACGAGCAGTACTTC

clone_size: NA
j_call: TRBJ1-5
v_call: TRBV7-9
d_call: NA
cdr3_aa: CASSAWLSSGTSNQPQHF
cdr3_nt: TGTGCCAGCAGCGCCTGGCTTTCGTCCGGGACAAGTAATCAGCCCCAGCATTTT

clone_size: NA
j_call: TRBJ2-1
v_call: TRBV13
d_call: NA
cdr3_aa: CASSLGRNNEQFF
cdr3_nt: TGTGCCAGCAGTCTGGGGAGAAACAATGAGCAGTTCTTC

clone_size: few
j_call: TRBJ2-2
v_call: TRBV7-2
d_call: TRBD2
cdr3_aa: CASSLSGGAVGELFF
cdr3_nt: TGTGCCAGCAGCTTAAGCGGGGGGGCTGTGGGGGAGCTGTTTTTT

clone_size: few
j_call: TRBJ1-4
v_call: TRBV30
d_call: TRBD1
cdr3_aa: CAWSVRRTGGTNEKLFF
cdr3_nt: TGTGCCTGGAGTGTACGACGGACAGGGGGCACTAATGAAAAACTGTTTTTT

clone_size: NA
j_call: TRBJ1-1
v_call: TRBV10-3
d_call: NA
cdr3_aa: CAISEGQRLTEAFF
cdr3_nt: TGTGCCATCAGTGAGGGACAGAGGTTGACTGAAGCTTTCTTT